This paragraph reports one TCR beta chain. The sample belongs to a study of blood T cell repertoires in COVID-19. Study-level background: T cells, B-cell-depleted T cells, or PBMCs supplied cDNA or gDNA.

As handled by the study authors: Estimates of nucleated cell counts were drawn from the amplification of reference gene primers. The table came from immunoSEQ multiplex PCR; TCRdb's copy has only in-frame clones and leaves some out. D and trimming come from the DNA, and the V and J calls and clone size come from that table. The sample has 200,000 to 300,000 clones, approximately 84% seen once. The TCR sequence derives from a man aged 45 to 65 with acute or convalescent COVID-19. Input material: peripheral blood.

The CDR3 here is CASSRLAGDLYNEQFF. In DNA, the CDR3 is TGTGCCAGTAGTCGACTAGCGGGAGACCTTTACAATGAGCAGTTCTTC. J is TRBJ2-1 and V is TRBV19, with TRBD2 matching over 12 bases. Germline V CDR1 and CDR2: LNHDA, SQIVND (reference sequence). The V segment lost 5 bases and the J segment 4 bases; nucleotides outside the gene matches: 6. The CDR3 has 16 amino acids. The whole variable domain, remainder taken from reference TRBV19 and TRBJ2-1, is DGGITQSPKYLFRKEGQNVTLSCEQNLNHDAMYWYRQDPGQGLRLIYYSQIVNDFQKGDIAEGYSVSREKKESFPLTVTSAQKNPTAFYLCASSRLAGDLYNEQFFGPGTRLTVL.